This T cell receptor (beta chain) is from a study of blood T cell repertoires in COVID-19. The table came from immunoSEQ multiplex PCR; TCRdb's copy has only in-frame clones and leaves some out. The table lists more than 95,000 clones, around 87% of them singletons. The V gene end was trimmed by 3 bases and the J gene end by 2 bases; junction bases not matched to a gene: 4. This CDR3 is built from 13 residues. CDR1 SQVTM and CDR2 ANQGSEA come from the germline V gene. The rearrangement links TRBV29-1 to TRBJ2-7; 7 nucleotides match TRBD2. The sequence came from a human donor in a cohort sampled during active COVID-19. Sequencing was performed on peripheral blood. The CDR3 reads CSVEGGAPYEQYF. The CDR3, as DNA: TGCAGCGTTGAGGGAGGGGCGCCCTACGAGCAGTACTTC.